A selection of T cell receptor beta chains follows, all from one sample in a study of chemoradiotherapy in HPV16-positive cancers. TCRdb keeps only in-frame clones here, not all; method: immunoSEQ multiplex PCR. The repertoire consists of 5,500 to 6,500 clones, with 85% to 90% occurring once and the leading ten covering approximately 10%. Material: tumor tissue, obtained from a patient who underwent chemoradiotherapy. These receptors were taken from a human donor with HPV-associated anogenital cancer. CDR3s include the opening cysteine and the closing phenylalanine or tryptophan. D genes are given only for firm matches. Not all rows give a size; the values are once, few, many and, for expanded clones, a class.

>TRBD2|TRBV6-1|NA|TRBJ2-7
CASSDQVAGGPHEQYF
TGTGCCAGCAGTGACCAGGTAGCGGGAGGGCCCCACGAGCAGTACTTC
>NA|TRBV6-5|NA|TRBJ1-5
CASSYSSRASSMTQHF
TGTGCCAGCAGTTACTCATCCAGGGCCTCTAGTATGACCCAGCATTTT
>TRBD1|TRBV7-2|NA|TRBJ1-5
CASSLFRGDNQPQHF
TGTGCCAGCAGCTTATTCAGGGGGGACAATCAGCCCCAGCATTTT
>NA|TRBV11-2|NA|TRBJ1-4
CASSLVFRSRSNEKLFF
TGTGCCAGCAGCTTAGTCTTCCGGAGCCGATCTAATGAAAAACTGTTTTTT
>NA|TRBV7-8|NA|TRBJ1-2
CASRELRQDIYGYTF
TGTGCCAGCAGGGAATTAAGGCAGGATATTTATGGCTACACCTTC
>NA|TRBV11-2|few|TRBJ2-7
CASSETSQGGEQYF
TGTGCCAGCAGCGAGACCTCACAGGGAGGCGAGCAGTACTTC
>NA|TRBV11-2|NA|TRBJ2-5
CASSLGETQYF
TGTGCCAGCAGCTTAGGAGAGACCCAGTACTTC
>NA|TRBV30|NA|TRBJ1-2
CAWRPGHSLYYGYTF
TGTGCCTGGAGGCCGGGACATTCCCTCTACTATGGCTACACCTTC
>NA|TRBV29-1|NA|TRBJ1-5
CSVGRDPNQPQHF
TGCAGCGTTGGCCGGGACCCCAATCAGCCCCAGCATTTT
>NA|TRBV6-1|NA|TRBJ1-6
CASSESVGSNSPLHF
TGTGCCAGCAGTGAATCCGTAGGGAGTAATTCACCCCTCCACTTT
>NA|TRBV9|NA|TRBJ1-1
CASSVEGFMNTEAFF
TGTGCCAGCAGCGTAGAGGGGTTTATGAACACTGAAGCTTTCTTT
>NA|TRBV29-1|NA|TRBJ2-7
CSVDSPKMGDEQYF
TGCAGCGTTGATTCCCCTAAAATGGGCGACGAGCAGTACTTC
>NA|TRBV11-3|once|TRBJ2-7
CASSLRVDWEQYF
TGTGCCAGCAGCTTAAGGGTGGATTGGGAGCAGTACTTC
>NA|TRBV27|few|TRBJ1-1
CASSSWMNTEAFF
TGTGCCAGCAGCTCCTGGATGAACACTGAAGCTTTCTTT
>NA|TRBV7-8|NA|TRBJ1-5
CASSWGVGGHQPQHF
TGTGCCAGCAGCTGGGGGGTGGGGGGCCATCAGCCCCAGCATTTT